This is a list of T cell receptor beta chains from one sample in a study of blood T cell repertoires in COVID-19. Measured with immunoSEQ multiplex PCR; TCRdb has only the in-frame clones, and not every one. The table lists around 200,000 clones, about 85% of them singletons. Sequencing was done on a sample of PBMCs or T cells enriched from blood (not recorded which). The receptor source for this set is a man aged 40-55 years who had recovered from COVID-19. CDR3s leave out the opening cysteine and the closing phenylalanine or tryptophan. The D gene is left open where the match is weak. Size is omitted from some rows. Given values are once, few, many or a class for expanded clones.

abundance | v_gene | d_gene | len | CDR3aa
NA | TRBV5-4 | TRBD2 | 15 | ASSGWTSGGNTGELF
few | TRBV7-9 | TRBD2 | 14 | ASSLAVGRAMETQY
once | TRBV5-1 | NA | 12 | ASSVDRSHEKLF
NA | TRBV3-1/TRBV3-2 | TRBD1 | 15 | ASSPFGQGYSGNTIY
NA | TRBV20-1 | TRBD2 | 15 | SASSPGTSGSGIEQF
NA | TRBV19 | NA | 13 | ASSISDSINQPQH
NA | TRBV27 | NA | 11 | ASSRRVLGKAF
NA | TRBV13 | NA | 13 | ASSHRDPGYTEAF
NA | TRBV19 | TRBD2 | 14 | ASSMFTSGRQETQY
NA | TRBV6-2/TRBV6-3 | NA | 11 | ASSPASGNEQF
NA | TRBV27 | TRBD1 | 16 | ASALAPLTGGRRSPLH
NA | TRBV5-1 | NA | 10 | ASSWESGELF
few | TRBV5-1 | TRBD1 | 13 | ASRRDRGFTDTQY
once | TRBV14 | NA | 12 | ASSQVEVGKEQF
NA | TRBV7-2 | NA | 14 | ASSMMGLVSPDTQY
NA | TRBV4-3 | TRBD1 | 13 | ASSQEGGSNQPQH
NA | TRBV27 | NA | 12 | ASSFAGEGEKLF
few | TRBV5-5 | TRBD1 | 14 | ASSLTGTGGDYGYT
NA | TRBV3-1/TRBV3-2 | NA | 13 | ASSQGLEGNQPQH
NA | TRBV15 | TRBD1 | 13 | ATSRDPGGNEKLF
few | TRBV5-1 | TRBD1 | 16 | ASSLARMTGGYQETQY
NA | TRBV28 | NA | 10 | ASSGRRSPLH
NA | TRBV6-5 | TRBD2 | 14 | ASSYTWTSAKETQY
NA | TRBV6-1 | TRBD1 | 14 | ASSGQGRRNTGELF
NA | TRBV18 | TRBD1 | 14 | ASSLSTGQGVLEQY
NA | TRBV15 | TRBD1 | 13 | ATSRDRGPGNTIY
NA | TRBV13 | TRBD2 | 11 | ASSPPRGDEQF
NA | TRBV28 | NA | 12 | ASSLSPTNYGYT
NA | TRBV30 | TRBD2 | 10 | AWSGGGATQY